Below, 4 T cell receptor beta chains from the same sample are listed, as sequenced in a study of blood T cell repertoires in COVID-19. Produced via immunoSEQ multiplex PCR; TCRdb's table is partial and in-frame only. Here the sample spans roughly 200,000 clones, 90% being singletons. Sequenced material: peripheral blood. The receptors shown here come from a man aged 45-65 years with acute or convalescent COVID-19.

The chain carries TRBV14 and TRBJ2-5; possibly TRBD2 for D (6 bases). The V gene lost 4 bases and the J gene lost 4 bases, with 19 bases spanning the gap. This CDR3 comprises 16 residues. CDR1 SGHDN and CDR2 FVKESK come from the germline V gene. This CDR3 is CASSPTLLALVETQYF. For the CDR3, the DNA is TGTGCCAGCAGCCCGACCCTACTAGCTCTTGTAGAGACCCAGTACTTC. The full variable domain, with the rest looked up from reference TRBV14 and TRBJ2-5, is EAGVTQFPSHSVIEKGQTVTLRCDPISGHDNLYWYRRVMGKEIKFLLHFVKESKQDESGMPNNRFLAERTGGTYSTLKVQPAELEDSGVYFCASSPTLLALVETQYFGPGTRLLVL.

The chain has TRBV2 and TRBJ1-2; TRBD1 aligns across 7 bases. The CDR3 length is 17 residues. Trimming took 4 bases from V and 0 from J; bases not matched to a gene: 11. CDR1 and CDR2 (germline): SNHLY, FYNNEI. CDR3 nucleotides: TGTGCCAGCAGTGTCCGACAGGGAGTATTTACTAACTATGGCTACACCTTC. Residues: CASSVRQGVFTNYGYTF. Based on the CDR3 plus reference TRBV2 and TRBJ1-2, the full variable domain is EPEVTQTPSHQVTQMGQEVILRCVPISNHLYFYWYRQILGQKVEFLVSFYNNEISEKSEIFDDQFSVERPDGSNFTLKIRSTKLEDSAMYFCASSVRQGVFTNYGYTFGSGTRLTVV.

This chain uses TRBV19 with TRBJ2-7; D not certain. The CDR3 has 15 amino acids. Trimming took off 4 bases at V and 2 bases at J, with 15 bases between the two ends. The germline gives CDR1 LNHDA, CDR2 SQIVND (reference sequence). The CDR3 reads CASSTPRQQAYEQYF. CDR3 nucleotides: TGTGCCAGTAGTACCCCTCGCCAGCAGGCCTACGAGCAGTACTTC.

The chain links TRBV3-1 (or the pseudogene TRBV3-2) to TRBJ2-5; 8 nucleotides agree with TRBD2. V lost 1 base, J lost 2 bases, and 9 bases stayed unmatched. Looked up from germline, CDR1 is LGHDT and CDR2 is YNNKEL (reference sequence). The CDR3 totals 17 residues. CDR3 sequence: CASSQARRTSGQETQYF. The DNA for the CDR3 is TGTGCCAGCAGCCAAGCAAGGCGTACTAGCGGTCAAGAGACCCAGTACTTC.